The next 5 T cell receptor beta chains were all read from a single sample in a study of T cell changes during pregnancy in multiple sclerosis. Profiled with immunoSEQ multiplex PCR; TCRdb holds only in-frame clones, not every one. Of roughly 38,000 clones in the sample, 80% to 95% are singletons; the top ten hold around 1.8%. This material consisted of CD4+ T cells from peripheral blood mononuclear cells, taken after pregnancy. These receptors all come from a female donor in good health, enrolled as a control in a pregnancy study.

The chain joins TRBV7-2 to TRBJ2-1; 9 bases are a match to TRBD2. The ends lost 1 base at V and 7 bases at J; junction bases unmatched: 14. The V gene's germline CDR1 is SGHTA and CDR2 FQGNSA. The CDR3 has 18 amino acids. This chain's CDR3 is CASSLGLAGVKYRNEQFF. The CDR3 region has the DNA TGTGCCAGCAGCTTAGGATTAGCGGGAGTGAAGTATAGGAATGAGCAGTTCTTC.

The chain carries TRBV18 and TRBJ2-3; D gene ambiguous. The ends were cut back, 2 bases at V and 3 bases at J, with 6 bases in the middle. Per germline, CDR1 KGHSH and CDR2 LQKENI. This CDR3 has 13 residues. The CDR3 DNA follows: TGTGCCAGCTCACCAACGGGTACAGATACGCAGTATTTT. Residues: CASSPTGTDTQYF.

J is TRBJ2-5 and V is TRBV5-4; 14 nucleotides agree with TRBD2. The V gene end was trimmed by 4 bases and the J gene end by 4 bases; junction bases not matched to a gene: 6. This CDR3 is built from 16 residues. Germline CDR1 SGHNT, CDR2 YYREEE (reference sequence). The CDR3 DNA sequence: TGTGCCAGCAGCCTTGGACTAGCGGGAGGTCTAGAGACCCAGTACTTC. It encodes CASSLGLAGGLETQYF.

CDR3 residues: CASSPRGGVSSPLHF. CDR3 nucleotide sequence: TGTGCCAGCAGCCCTCGGGGGGGAGTTAGTTCACCCCTCCACTTT. The V and J genes are TRBV14 and TRBJ1-6; tentatively, D is TRBD1 (5 bases). Deletions cut 4 bases from V and 9 bases from J, with 16 bases between. The CDR3 is 15 residues long. Germline CDR1 and CDR2: SGHDN and FVKESK.

CDR3 coding DNA: TGTGCCATCAGTGAGTCTGAGGCTGTGGATACGCAGTATTTT. This sequence encodes CAISESEAVDTQYF. The chain joins TRBV10-3 to TRBJ2-3; the D is unclear. Between the trimmed V and J ends, which lost 0 bases and 6 bases, there was a span of 10 bases. The CDR3 consists of 14 residues. Germline V gene lookup returns CDR1 ENHRY and CDR2 SYGVKD.